The clone carrying this T cell receptor beta chain was seen a few times. The antigen is not known. Treatment denoted: roughly nine-day PBMC culture with coronavirus spike peptide pools or control peptides (ViraFEST assay). The study sequenced cultured CD4+ T cell DNA using the Oncomine TCR Beta short-read assay. A single record per CDR3 protein comes from TCRdb applying MiXCR to the PCR reads. Seen here are roughly 24,000 distinct CDR3 sequences, about 54% observed once, and the top ten hold about 3%. The V gene end was trimmed by 6 bases and the J gene end by 6 bases; junction bases not matched to a gene: 9. The germline gives CDR1 MNHEY, CDR2 SVGEGT. This CDR3 is 14 amino acids long. This entry belongs to a study of vaccination and CD4 T cells after COVID-19. Across the whole study: Median time from second vaccine dose to sampling was approximately 69 days (14 to 241). Overlapping spike pools from SARS-CoV-2 and HCoV-NL63, HCoV-OC43 and HCoV-229E served as culture stimuli. Findings of the study overall: A median of roughly 87% of reactive clones, in convalescent patients, became evident only post-vaccination.

What was sequenced was CD4+ T cells from blood, cultured in vitro. The gene calls are TRBV6-2 or TRBV6-3 and TRBJ2-5, with TRBD2 matching 8 bases. The clonotype comes from a human donor who had recovered from COVID-19. The CDR3 protein is CASRNGLAQQTQYF. The CDR3 DNA reads as TGTGCCAGCAGGAATGGACTAGCCCAGCAGACCCAGTACTTC.